This T cell receptor (beta chain) derives from a study of T-cell reconstitution after alpha-beta-depleted transplantation in children. A library of TCRbeta sequences, prepared with unique molecular identifiers, was generated. One entry per CDR3 protein results from TCRdb running MiXCR on the PCR reads. In the table there are some 300,000 distinct CDR3 sequences, 10% of which are singletons. The CDR3 runs to 16 residues. The V segment lost 3 bases and the J segment 6 bases; nucleotides outside the gene matches: 9. The source of this sequence is a human donor who donated a stem cell graft to a child with acute lymphoblastic leukemia. This specimen was PBMCs from the stem cell graft donor, taken from the stem cell graft. The rearrangement links TRBV12-3 or TRBV12-4 to TRBJ2-3, with 10 bases lining up with TRBD2. This chain's CDR3 is CASSFFLAGVNDTQYF. CDR3 nucleotides: TGTGCCAGCAGTTTCTTTCTAGCGGGAGTAAACGATACGCAGTATTTT.